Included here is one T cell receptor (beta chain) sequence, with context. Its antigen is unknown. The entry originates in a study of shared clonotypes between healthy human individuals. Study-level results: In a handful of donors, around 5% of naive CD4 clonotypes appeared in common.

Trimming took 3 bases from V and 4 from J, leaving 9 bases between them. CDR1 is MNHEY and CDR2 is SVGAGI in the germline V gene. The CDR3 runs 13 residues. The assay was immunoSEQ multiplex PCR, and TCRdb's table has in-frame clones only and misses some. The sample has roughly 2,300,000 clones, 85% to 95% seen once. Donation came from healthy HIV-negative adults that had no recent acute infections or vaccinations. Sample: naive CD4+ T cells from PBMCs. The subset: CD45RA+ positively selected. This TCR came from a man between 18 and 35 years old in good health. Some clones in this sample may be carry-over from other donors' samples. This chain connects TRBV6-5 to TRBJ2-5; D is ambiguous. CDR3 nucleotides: TGTGCCAGCAGTTATACTCGGTCAGAGACCCAGTACTTC. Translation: CASSYTRSETQYF.